The next 14 T cell receptor beta chains were all read from a single sample in a study of T cell responses to AZD1222 COVID-19 vaccine. Only in-frame clones appear in the TCRdb table, and some are missing; sequencing was by immunoSEQ multiplex PCR. The table records roughly 70,000 clones, around 90% of them present only once. Sample: peripheral blood, taken 28 days after the second dose of the MenACWY control vaccine. Every receptor here comes from an adult who received the MenACWY meningococcal vaccine as a control.

The V gene is TRBV5-3, the J gene TRBJ1-2; TRBD1 might be the D (5 bases). TRBV5-3 is an open reading frame, and its role is uncertain. The V and J ends lost 4 bases and 3 bases respectively, with 19 bases between them. This CDR3 has 16 residues. CDR3: CARSPVEGSLHYGYTF. The CDR3 DNA follows: TGTGCCAGAAGCCCCGTGGAGGGGTCCCTGCACTATGGCTACACCTTC.

The chain joins TRBV28 to TRBJ2-3; tentatively, D is TRBD1 (6 bases). Trimming removed 2 bases from V and 4 bases from J, with 16 bases in between. CDR1 and CDR2 (germline): MDHEN, SYDVKM. The length of the CDR3 is 16 residues. CDR3: CASSLVSRGNSDTQYF. The CDR3 DNA reads as TGTGCCAGCAGTTTAGTAAGCAGGGGAAACTCAGATACGCAGTATTTT. Full variable domain (missing parts from reference TRBV28 and TRBJ2-3): DVKVTQSSRYLVKRTGEKVFLECVQDMDHENMFWYRQDPGLGLRLIYFSYDVKMKEKGDIPEGYSVSREKKERFSLILESASTNQTSMYLCASSLVSRGNSDTQYFGPGTRLTVL.

The gene calls are TRBV5-4 and TRBJ2-6; 13 positions agree with TRBD2. J was trimmed by 4 bases and V by 2 bases; bases with no gene match: 6. The CDR3 consists of 18 residues. Germline CDR1 SGHNT, CDR2 YYREEE (reference sequence). The CDR3 loop reads CASSLLAGGRLGANVLTF. As DNA, the CDR3 is TGTGCCAGCAGCTTACTAGCGGGAGGGCGTCTGGGGGCCAACGTCCTGACTTTC.

This chain uses TRBV27 with TRBJ1-3; TRBD1 might be the D (5 bases). The germline V gene has CDR1 MNHEY and CDR2 SMNVEV (reference sequence). The germline V and J ends were trimmed by 7 bases and 4 bases, with 8 bases remaining between them. This CDR3 contains 12 residues. The CDR3 DNA reads as TGTGCCAGCAAGGGGAGCGGAAACACCATATATTTT. Protein sequence: CASKGSGNTIYF.

The V call is TRBV4-1, the J call TRBJ2-3; possible D gene TRBD1, 5 bases. The CDR3 covers 15 residues. Germline V gives CDR1 MGHRA, CDR2 YSYEKL. V was pared by 5 bases and J by 0 bases, with 12 bases between. The CDR3: CASSSPGASTDTQYF. CDR3 nucleotide sequence: TGCGCCAGCAGCTCCCCTGGGGCGAGCACAGATACGCAGTATTTT.

The V call is TRBV3-1 (or the pseudogene TRBV3-2), the J call TRBJ2-1, with 9 bases matching TRBD1. The V gene's germline CDR1 is LGHDT and CDR2 YNNKEL (reference sequence). The junction had 6 bases not matched to a gene; V was cut back by 5 bases and J by 4 bases. The CDR3 is made up of 15 amino acids. The CDR3 DNA reads TGTGCCAGCAGCGACGGACAGGGGTGGTACAATGAGCAGTTCTTC. Protein product: CASSDGQGWYNEQFF.

The chain links TRBV7-9 to TRBJ2-3; 9 nucleotides match TRBD1. The CDR3 totals 16 residues. Germline loops: CDR1 SEHNR, CDR2 FQNEAQ (reference sequence). V dropped 5 bases and J dropped 4; count of bases not matched to a gene: 10. CDR3 DNA sequence: TGTGCCAGCAGCCCACCGGGACAGGGCTTTTCAGATACGCAGTATTTT. As protein: CASSPPGQGFSDTQYF.

The rearrangement joins TRBV30 to TRBJ1-2; D might be TRBD1 (6 bases). This CDR3 has 13 residues. Germline-derived CDR1 and CDR2 are GTSNPN and SVGIG (reference sequence). With 1 base removed from V and 6 bases from J, the gap between germline ends came to 12 bases. CDR3 sequence reads: CAWSGGTFDGYTF. For the CDR3, the DNA is TGTGCCTGGAGTGGGGGGACATTTGATGGCTACACCTTC.

This chain connects TRBV7-8 to TRBJ1-1; D gene uncertain. Germline V gene data show CDR1 as SGHVS and CDR2 as FQNEAQ. The CDR3 is 13 residues long. The V and J ends lost 1 base and 9 bases respectively, with 12 bases between them. The CDR3 sequence is CASSLGEGYKAFF. CDR3 bases: TGTGCCAGCAGCTTAGGTGAAGGATACAAAGCTTTCTTT.

This chain connects TRBV5-1 to TRBJ1-2; 9 bases match TRBD1. V was clipped by 2 bases and J by 8 bases; unmatched bases: 7. Germline lookup yields CDR1 SGHRS and CDR2 YFSETQ. This CDR3 region has 14 residues. The DNA for the CDR3 is TGCGCCAGCAGCTTACCGGGACAGGGAGGCGGCTACACCTTC. Amino acids: CASSLPGQGGGYTF.

The chain couples TRBV7-2 to TRBJ1-1, with TRBD1 matching 8 bases. Germline-derived CDR1 and CDR2 are SGHTA and FQGNSA. The CDR3 extends over 12 amino acids. Germline trimming cut 1 base from V and 10 bases from J; bases unmatched to any gene: 2. This CDR3 reads CASSLDRGIAFF. The CDR3 DNA is TGTGCCAGCAGCTTAGACAGGGGGATAGCTTTCTTT.

The rearrangement links TRBV5-4 to TRBJ1-2; D is ambiguous. The CDR3 loop spans 15 amino acids. The germline V gene encodes CDR1 SGHNT and CDR2 YYREEE (reference sequence). Trimming shortened V by 0 bases and J by 5 bases, and 14 bases separated the two germline ends. The CDR3: CASSLDRAEIYGYTF. CDR3 bases: TGTGCCAGCAGCTTGGACAGAGCCGAGATTTATGGCTACACCTTC. Full variable domain (rest looked up from reference TRBV5-4 and TRBJ1-2): ETGVTQSPTHLIKTRGQQVTLRCSSQSGHNTVSWYQQALGQGPQFIFQYYREEENGRGNFPPRFSGLQFPNYSSELNVNALELDDSALYLCASSLDRAEIYGYTFGSGTRLTVV.

The gene calls are TRBV12-3 or TRBV12-4 and TRBJ2-1, with 10 bases that match TRBD1. V lost 11 bases to trimming and J lost 8 bases; unmatched junction nucleotides: 6. The CDR3 is 12 amino acids. CDR3 sequence reads: CAVRDRGYEQFF. The CDR3 region has the DNA TGTGCCGTCCGGGACAGGGGATATGAGCAGTTCTTC.

This chain links TRBV5-6 with TRBJ1-1; D uncertain. The germline V gene has CDR1 SGHDT and CDR2 YYEEEE. This CDR3 comprises 12 residues. V lost 1 base and J lost 4, with 5 bases in between. The CDR3 region is CASSLPGTEAFF. The DNA for the CDR3 is TGTGCCAGCAGCTTGCCCGGCACTGAAGCTTTCTTT.